The 12 T cell receptor beta chains listed next were all sequenced from one sample in a study of blood T cell repertoires in COVID-19. The method was immunoSEQ multiplex PCR; TCRdb's version includes in-frame clones alone and lacks a portion of them. The sample comprises around 150,000 clones, approximately 88% of which are singletons, and 3.9% rests with the top ten. Material for sequencing was peripheral blood. All receptors come from a woman aged 55-69 years who had recovered from COVID-19.

To note about this clone: No conserved phenylalanine or tryptophan is present at the end of the CDR3, so a read error is the likely explanation. It is unclear where the CDR3 begins or ends on the DNA, so no DNA is shown, and the CDR3 is as TCRdb lists it. The genes are TRBV7-8 and TRBJ2-7; TRBD1 is the table's D call, not checked against the DNA. Including both end residues, the CDR3 is 12 amino acids long. The germline gives CDR1 SGHVS, CDR2 FQNEAQ. The CDR3 here is CASSPDGGAKTI.

This clone appeared a single time. This chain uses TRBV5-1 with TRBJ2-1; 13 positions match TRBD2. The CDR3 is 17 residues long. Per germline, CDR1 SGHRS and CDR2 YFSETQ. The V segment lost 1 base and the J segment 6 bases; nucleotides outside the gene matches: 7. The CDR3 protein is CASSLPLLAGGPNEQFF. As DNA, the CDR3 is TGCGCCAGCAGCTTGCCCTTACTAGCGGGGGGGCCCAATGAGCAGTTCTTC.

The chain has TRBV19 and TRBJ2-1; 7 nucleotides line up with TRBD1. Unmatched junction bases numbered 15, after V lost 1 base and J lost 6 bases. The CDR3 loop spans 18 amino acids. Germline V gives CDR1 LNHDA, CDR2 SQIVND (reference sequence). Written as DNA, the CDR3 is TGTGCCAGTAGTATAGCTGACAGGGCGGGTCGCCCCGGCAATGAGCAGTTCTTC. Translation: CASSIADRAGRPGNEQFF.

This chain links TRBV7-6 with TRBJ1-2; 9 bases match TRBD1. Germline V CDR1 and CDR2: SGHVS, FNYEAQ. Trimming removed 4 bases from V and 5 bases from J; junction bases left unmatched: 11. This CDR3 contains 16 residues. The CDR3: CASSYLGQGAGYGYTF. For the CDR3, the DNA is TGTGCCAGCAGCTACTTGGGACAGGGAGCCGGGTATGGCTACACCTTC.

The V and J genes are TRBV9 and TRBJ2-2, with D maybe TRBD1 (6 bases). Germline loops: CDR1 SGDLS, CDR2 YYNGEE. With 3 bases removed from V and 0 bases from J, the gap between germline ends came to 9 bases. The CDR3 runs to 15 residues. The CDR3 loop is CASSAWDTNTGELFF. The CDR3 bases are TGTGCCAGCAGCGCTTGGGACACGAACACCGGGGAGCTGTTTTTT.

The count of this clone is one. V and J are TRBV6-6 and TRBJ1-1, with D maybe TRBD1 (6 bases). CDR1 is MNHNY, CDR2 SVGAGI, per germline (reference sequence). This CDR3 is built from 12 residues. With 2 bases removed from V and 8 bases from J, the gap between germline ends came to 9 bases. The CDR3 spells CASSYGRGEAFF. The CDR3 DNA sequence: TGTGCCAGCAGTTACGGGAGGGGGGAAGCTTTCTTT.

The chain couples TRBV5-1 to TRBJ2-4, with TRBD1 identical over 7 bases. CDR1 SGHRS and CDR2 YFSETQ come from the germline V gene. CDR3 length: 16 amino acids. The V and J ends lost 4 bases and 8 bases, in that order; junction bases with no gene match: 15. CDR3 coding DNA: TGCGCCAGCAGCCCTGGGGTCTCAGGGGGTCTGGACATTCAGTACTTC. Encoded protein: CASSPGVSGGLDIQYF. Drawing the rest from reference TRBV5-1 and TRBJ2-4, the complete variable domain is KAGVTQTPRYLIKTRGQQVTLSCSPISGHRSVSWYQQTPGQGLQFLFEYFSETQRNKGNFPGRFSGRQFSNSRSEMNVSTLELGDSALYLCASSPGVSGGLDIQYFGAGTRLSVL.

The rearrangement links TRBV18 to TRBJ1-1; 9 bases agree with TRBD1. Trimming removed 3 bases from V and 4 bases from J; junction bases left unmatched: 0. Germline V gene lookup returns CDR1 KGHSH and CDR2 LQKENI. The CDR3 length is 13 residues. The CDR3 spells CASSPTGGTEAFF. The DNA for the CDR3 is TGTGCCAGCTCACCGACAGGGGGCACTGAAGCTTTCTTT.

The V gene is TRBV4-3, the J gene TRBJ1-6; no firm D call. Trimming took 0 bases from V and 8 from J, leaving 8 bases between them. The CDR3 length is 14 residues. Germline CDR1 LGHNA, CDR2 YSLEER. CDR3 nucleotide sequence: TGCGCCAGCAGCCAAGATCTTGAGGATTCACCCCTCCACTTT. This sequence encodes CASSQDLEDSPLHF.

The chain is built from TRBV5-4 and TRBJ2-3; maybe TRBD1 (7 bases). The CDR3 is made up of 16 amino acids. V lost 4 bases, J lost 5 bases, and 20 bases lay in between. Germline CDR1 reads SGHNT; CDR2 reads YYREEE (reference sequence). The CDR3 nucleotides read TGTGCCAGCAGCCAACTGATGCAGGGGGGTAAAGATACGCAGTATTTT. Protein: CASSQLMQGGKDTQYF.

The chain couples TRBV5-6 to TRBJ2-2, with D possibly being TRBD1 (6 bases). V was cut by 4 bases and J by 5 bases, with 18 bases left in between. The CDR3 is made up of 16 amino acids. Germline CDR1 SGHDT, CDR2 YYEEEE. The CDR3 DNA follows: TGTGCCAGCAGCGCCACAGGGACAAGGGGGACCGGGGAGCTGTTTTTT. Translated, it gives CASSATGTRGTGELFF.

As concerns this clone: In the same sample, other DNA sequences code for this CDR3. This chain joins TRBV18 and TRBJ2-5; D is undetermined. The CDR3 has 13 residues. Deletions cut 3 bases from V and 2 bases from J, with 7 bases between. CDR1 KGHSH and CDR2 LQKENI come from the germline V gene. Here the CDR3 DNA reads TGTGCCAGCTCACCTGGGCAGCAAGAGACCCAGTACTTC. Amino acid sequence: CASSPGQQETQYF.